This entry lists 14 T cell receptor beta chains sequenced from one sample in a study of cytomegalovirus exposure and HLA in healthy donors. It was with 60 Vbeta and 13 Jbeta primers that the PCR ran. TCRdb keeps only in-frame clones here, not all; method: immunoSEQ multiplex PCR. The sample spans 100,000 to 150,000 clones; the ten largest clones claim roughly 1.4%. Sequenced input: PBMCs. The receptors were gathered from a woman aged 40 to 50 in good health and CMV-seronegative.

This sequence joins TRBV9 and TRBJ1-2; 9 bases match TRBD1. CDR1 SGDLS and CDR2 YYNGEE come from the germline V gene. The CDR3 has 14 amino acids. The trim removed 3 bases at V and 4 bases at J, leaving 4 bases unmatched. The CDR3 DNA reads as TGTGCCAGCAGCGCTACAGGGGGCCCCTATGGCTACACCTTC. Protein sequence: CASSATGGPYGYTF.

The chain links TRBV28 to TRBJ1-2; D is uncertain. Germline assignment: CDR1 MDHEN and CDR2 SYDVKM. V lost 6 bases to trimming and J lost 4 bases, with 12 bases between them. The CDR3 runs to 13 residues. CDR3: CASSWRPLYGYTF. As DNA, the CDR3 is TGTGCCAGCAGCTGGAGACCCCTCTATGGCTACACCTTC.

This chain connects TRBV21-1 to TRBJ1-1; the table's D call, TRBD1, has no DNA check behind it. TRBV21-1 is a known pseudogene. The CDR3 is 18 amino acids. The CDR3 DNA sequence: TGTGCCAGCAGCAAAGCGGGCCTCTTCCCCCCTCCGAACACTGAAGCTTTCTTT. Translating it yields CASSKAGLFPPPNTEAFF.

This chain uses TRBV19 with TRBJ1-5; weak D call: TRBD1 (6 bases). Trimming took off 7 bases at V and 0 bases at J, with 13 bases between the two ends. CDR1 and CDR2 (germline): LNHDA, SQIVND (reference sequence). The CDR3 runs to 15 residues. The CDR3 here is CASTRSGVSNQPQHF. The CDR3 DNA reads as TGTGCCAGTACCCGATCAGGGGTTAGCAATCAGCCCCAGCATTTT.

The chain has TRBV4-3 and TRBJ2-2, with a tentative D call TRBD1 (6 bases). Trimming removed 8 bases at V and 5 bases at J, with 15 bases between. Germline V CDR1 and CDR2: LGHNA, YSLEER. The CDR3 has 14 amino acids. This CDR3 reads CASQGQPRTGELFF. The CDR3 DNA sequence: TGCGCCAGCCAGGGACAACCCCGAACCGGGGAGCTGTTTTTT.

CDR3 amino acids: CAIREGQGIADTQYF. The CDR3 nucleotides are TGTGCCATCAGAGAGGGACAGGGTATTGCAGATACGCAGTATTTT. The rearrangement joins TRBV10-3 to TRBJ2-3; TRBD1 matches 9 bases. CDR1 and CDR2 from the germline V gene are ENHRY and SYGVKD. This CDR3 has 15 amino acids. V shed 6 bases, J shed 4 bases, and the junction held 8 bases outside the gene matches.

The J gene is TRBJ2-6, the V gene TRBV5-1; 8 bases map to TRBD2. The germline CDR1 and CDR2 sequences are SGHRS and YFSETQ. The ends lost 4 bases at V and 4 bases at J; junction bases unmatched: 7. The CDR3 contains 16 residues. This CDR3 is CASSTTGGSGANVLTF. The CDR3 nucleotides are TGCGCCAGCAGCACCACGGGAGGGTCCGGGGCCAACGTCCTGACTTTC. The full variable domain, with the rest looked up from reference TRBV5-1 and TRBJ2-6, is KAGVTQTPRYLIKTRGQQVTLSCSPISGHRSVSWYQQTPGQGLQFLFEYFSETQRNKGNFPGRFSGRQFSNSRSEMNVSTLELGDSALYLCASSTTGGSGANVLTFGAGSRLTVL.

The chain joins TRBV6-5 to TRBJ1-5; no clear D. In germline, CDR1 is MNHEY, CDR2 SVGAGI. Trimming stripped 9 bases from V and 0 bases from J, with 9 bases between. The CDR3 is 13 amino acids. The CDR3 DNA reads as TGTGCCAGACAGATTTATAGCAATCAGCCCCAGCATTTT. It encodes CARQIYSNQPQHF.

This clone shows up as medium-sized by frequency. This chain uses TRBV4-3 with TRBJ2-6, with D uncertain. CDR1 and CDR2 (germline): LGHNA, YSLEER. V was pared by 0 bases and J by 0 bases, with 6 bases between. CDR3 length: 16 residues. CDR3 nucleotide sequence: TGCGCCAGCAGCCAAGATGAGTACTCTGGGGCCAACGTCCTGACTTTC. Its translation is CASSQDEYSGANVLTF.

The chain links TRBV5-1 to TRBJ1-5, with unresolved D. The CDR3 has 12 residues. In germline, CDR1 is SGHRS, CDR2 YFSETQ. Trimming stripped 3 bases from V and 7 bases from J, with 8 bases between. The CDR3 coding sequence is TGCGCCAGCAGCTCGCCGGGACAGCCCCAGCATTTT. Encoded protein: CASSSPGQPQHF.

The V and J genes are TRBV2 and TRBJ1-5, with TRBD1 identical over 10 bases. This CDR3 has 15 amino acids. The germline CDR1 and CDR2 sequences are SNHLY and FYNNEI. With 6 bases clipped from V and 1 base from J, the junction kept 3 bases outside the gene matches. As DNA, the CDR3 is TGTGCCAGCAGCGAGGACAGGGGGAGCAATCAGCCCCAGCATTTT. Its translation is CASSEDRGSNQPQHF.

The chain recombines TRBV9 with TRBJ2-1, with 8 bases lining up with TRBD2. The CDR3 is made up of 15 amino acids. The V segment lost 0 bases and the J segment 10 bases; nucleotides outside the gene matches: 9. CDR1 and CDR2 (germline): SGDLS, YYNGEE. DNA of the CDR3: TGTGCCAGCAGCGTAGCTCGGGAGGGTTGGTGGGAGCAGTTCTTC. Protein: CASSVAREGWWEQFF.

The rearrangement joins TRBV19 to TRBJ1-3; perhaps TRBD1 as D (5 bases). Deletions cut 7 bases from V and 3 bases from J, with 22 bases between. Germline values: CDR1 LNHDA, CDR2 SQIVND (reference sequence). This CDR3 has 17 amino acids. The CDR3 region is CASTTTPPRVNGNTIYF. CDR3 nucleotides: TGTGCCAGTACTACGACACCCCCCAGGGTGAATGGAAACACCATATATTTT.

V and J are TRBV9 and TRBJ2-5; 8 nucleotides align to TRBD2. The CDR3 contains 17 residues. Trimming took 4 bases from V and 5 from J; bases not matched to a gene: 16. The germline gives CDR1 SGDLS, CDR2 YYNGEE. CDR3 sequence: CASSSNIPGGQGETQYF. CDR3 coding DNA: TGTGCCAGCAGCTCAAATATCCCGGGGGGGCAGGGGGAGACCCAGTACTTC. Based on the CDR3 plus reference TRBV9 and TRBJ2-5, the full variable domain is DSGVTQTPKHLITATGQRVTLRCSPRSGDLSVYWYQQSLDQGLQFLIQYYNGEERAKGNILERFSAQQFPDLHSELNLSSLELGDSALYFCASSSNIPGGQGETQYFGPGTRLLVL.